The source of this TCR beta chain is a study of neurological immune-mediated disorders. Study-wide results and limits: Expansion of TCR clones was greatest in HTLV-1-associated myelopathy and smallest in multiple sclerosis, where it fell below that of healthy controls.

The cDNA came from 5'RACE, which used 10-nucleotide random UMIs. TCRdb passed the 5' RACE reads through MiXCR, listing each CDR3 protein once. The data contain tens of thousands of distinct CDR3 sequences, roughly 3.2% of them singletons. This clonotype was seen repeatedly, ten times or more. Its antigen is still unknown. Trimming removed 5 bases at V and 3 bases at J, with 10 bases between. This CDR3 has 13 residues. The sample was PBMCs. The genes are TRBV12-3 or TRBV12-4 and TRBJ1-1, with D tentatively TRBD1 (6 bases). The TCR was taken from a woman in her fifties or sixties with multiple sclerosis. The CDR3 DNA follows: TGTGCCAGCAGTAAGGACAGTCACACTGAAGCTTTCTTT. Its protein product is CASSKDSHTEAFF.